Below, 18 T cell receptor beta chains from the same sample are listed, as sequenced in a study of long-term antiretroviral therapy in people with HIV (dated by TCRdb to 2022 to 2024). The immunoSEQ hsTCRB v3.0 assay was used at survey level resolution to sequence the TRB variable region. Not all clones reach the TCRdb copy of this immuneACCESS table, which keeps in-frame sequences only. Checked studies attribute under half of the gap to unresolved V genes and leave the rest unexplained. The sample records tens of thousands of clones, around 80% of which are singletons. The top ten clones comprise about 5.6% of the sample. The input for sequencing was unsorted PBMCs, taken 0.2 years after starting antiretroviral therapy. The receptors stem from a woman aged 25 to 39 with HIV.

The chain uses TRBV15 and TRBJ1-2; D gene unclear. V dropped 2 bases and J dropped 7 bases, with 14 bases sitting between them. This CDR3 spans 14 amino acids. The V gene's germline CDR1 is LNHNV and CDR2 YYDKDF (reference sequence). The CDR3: CATSRRPPIGGYTF. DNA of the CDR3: TGTGCCACCAGCAGACGTCCGCCCATTGGTGGCTACACCTTC.

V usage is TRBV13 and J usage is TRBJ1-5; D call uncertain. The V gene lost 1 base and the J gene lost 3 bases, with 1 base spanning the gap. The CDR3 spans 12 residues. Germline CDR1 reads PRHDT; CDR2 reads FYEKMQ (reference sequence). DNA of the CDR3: TGTGCCAGCAGCTTAGACAATCAGCCCCAGCATTTT. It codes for CASSLDNQPQHF.

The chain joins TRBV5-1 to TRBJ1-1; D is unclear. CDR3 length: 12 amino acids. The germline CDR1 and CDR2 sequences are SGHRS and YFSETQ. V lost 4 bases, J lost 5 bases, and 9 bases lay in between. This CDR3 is CASSQTETEAFF. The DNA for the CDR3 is TGCGCCAGCAGCCAGACGGAAACTGAAGCTTTCTTT.

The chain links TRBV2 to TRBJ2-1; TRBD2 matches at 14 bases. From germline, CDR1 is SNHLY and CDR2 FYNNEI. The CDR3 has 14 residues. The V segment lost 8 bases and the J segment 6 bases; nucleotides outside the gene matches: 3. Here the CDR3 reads CASATSGGANEQFF. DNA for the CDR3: TGTGCCAGCGCGACTAGCGGGGGGGCCAATGAGCAGTTCTTC.

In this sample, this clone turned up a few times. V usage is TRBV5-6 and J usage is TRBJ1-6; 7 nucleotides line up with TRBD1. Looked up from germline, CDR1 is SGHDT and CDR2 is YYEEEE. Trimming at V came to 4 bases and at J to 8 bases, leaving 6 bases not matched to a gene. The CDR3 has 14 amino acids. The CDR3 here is CASSVPDRYSPLHF. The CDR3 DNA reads TGTGCCAGCAGCGTGCCGGACAGGTATTCACCCCTCCACTTT.

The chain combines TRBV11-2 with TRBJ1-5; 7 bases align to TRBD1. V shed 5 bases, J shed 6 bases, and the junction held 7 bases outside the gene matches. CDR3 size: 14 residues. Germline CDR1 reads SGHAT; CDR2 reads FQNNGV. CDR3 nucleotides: TGTGCCAGCAGCCCATCGACAGGGCCTCAGCCCCAGCATTTT. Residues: CASSPSTGPQPQHF.

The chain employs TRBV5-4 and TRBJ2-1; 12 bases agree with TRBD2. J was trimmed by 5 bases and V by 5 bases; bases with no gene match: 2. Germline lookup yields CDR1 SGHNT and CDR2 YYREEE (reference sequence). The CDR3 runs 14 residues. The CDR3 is CASRLAGGNNEQFF. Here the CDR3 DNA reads TGTGCCAGCAGGCTAGCGGGGGGGAACAATGAGCAGTTCTTC. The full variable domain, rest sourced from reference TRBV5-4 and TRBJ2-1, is ETGVTQSPTHLIKTRGQQVTLRCSSQSGHNTVSWYQQALGQGPQFIFQYYREEENGRGNFPPRFSGLQFPNYSSELNVNALELDDSALYLCASRLAGGNNEQFFGPGTRLTVL.

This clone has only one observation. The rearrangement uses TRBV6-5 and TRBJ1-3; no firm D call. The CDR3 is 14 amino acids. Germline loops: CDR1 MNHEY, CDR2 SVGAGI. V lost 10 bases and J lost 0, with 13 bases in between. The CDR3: CATRRRSSGNTIYF. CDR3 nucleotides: TGTGCCACCCGGAGGAGGAGCTCTGGAAACACCATATATTTT.

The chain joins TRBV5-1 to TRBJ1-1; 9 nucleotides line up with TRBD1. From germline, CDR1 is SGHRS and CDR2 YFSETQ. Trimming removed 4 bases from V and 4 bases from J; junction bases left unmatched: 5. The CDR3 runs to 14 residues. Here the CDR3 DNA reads TGCGCCAGCAGCGATAGACAGGGGGGCACTGAAGCTTTCTTT. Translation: CASSDRQGGTEAFF.

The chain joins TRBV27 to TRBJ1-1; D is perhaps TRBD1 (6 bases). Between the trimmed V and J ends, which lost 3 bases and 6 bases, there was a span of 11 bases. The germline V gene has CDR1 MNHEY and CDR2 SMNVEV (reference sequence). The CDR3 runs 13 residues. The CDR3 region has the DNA TGTGCCAGCAGTTTTCTCGGACAGCCTGAAGCTTTCTTT. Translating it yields CASSFLGQPEAFF.

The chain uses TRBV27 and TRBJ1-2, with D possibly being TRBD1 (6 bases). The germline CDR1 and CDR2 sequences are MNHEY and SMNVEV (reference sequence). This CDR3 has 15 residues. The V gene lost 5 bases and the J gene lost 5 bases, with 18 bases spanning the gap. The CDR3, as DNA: TGTGCCAGCAGTCCCTTCGCGCAGGGGATGTATGGCTACACCTTC. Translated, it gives CASSPFAQGMYGYTF.

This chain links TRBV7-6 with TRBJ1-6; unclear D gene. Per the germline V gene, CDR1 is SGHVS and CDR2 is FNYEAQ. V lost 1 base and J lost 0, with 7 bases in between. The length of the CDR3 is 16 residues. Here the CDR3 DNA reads TGTGCCAGCAGCTTAGATATGAGCTCCTATAATTCACCCCTCCACTTT. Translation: CASSLDMSSYNSPLHF.

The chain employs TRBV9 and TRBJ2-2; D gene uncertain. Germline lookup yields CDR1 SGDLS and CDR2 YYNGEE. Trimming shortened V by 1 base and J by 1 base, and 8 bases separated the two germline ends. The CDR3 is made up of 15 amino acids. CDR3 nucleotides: TGTGCCAGCAGCGTATTGCCGGGGAACACCGGGGAGCTGTTTTTT. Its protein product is CASSVLPGNTGELFF.

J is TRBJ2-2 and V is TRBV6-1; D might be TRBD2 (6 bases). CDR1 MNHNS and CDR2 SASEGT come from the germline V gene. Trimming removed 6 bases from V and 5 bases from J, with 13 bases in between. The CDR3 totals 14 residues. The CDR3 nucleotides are TGTGCCAGCAGGTCCGCGGGGTCTACCGGGGAGCTGTTTTTT. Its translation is CASRSAGSTGELFF.

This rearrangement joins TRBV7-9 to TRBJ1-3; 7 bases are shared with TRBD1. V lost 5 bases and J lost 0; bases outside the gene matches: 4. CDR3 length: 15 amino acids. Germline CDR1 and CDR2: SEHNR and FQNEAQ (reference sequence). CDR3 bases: TGTGCCAGCAGCCGCGGGACAGACTCTGGAAACACCATATATTTT. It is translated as CASSRGTDSGNTIYF.

DNA for the CDR3: TGTGCCAGCAGTACAGGGTTGTTGGGCGAGCAGTACGTC. It translates to CASSTGLLGEQYV. The V call is TRBV6-5, the J call TRBJ2-7; maybe TRBD1 (6 bases). Trimming removed 5 bases from V and 6 bases from J, with 14 bases in between. The germline V gene encodes CDR1 MNHEY and CDR2 SVGAGI. There are 13 residues in the CDR3.

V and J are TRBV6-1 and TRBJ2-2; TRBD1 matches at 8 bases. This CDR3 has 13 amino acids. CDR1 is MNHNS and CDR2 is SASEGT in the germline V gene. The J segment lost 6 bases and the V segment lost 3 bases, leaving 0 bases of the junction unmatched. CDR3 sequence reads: CASSETGAGELFF. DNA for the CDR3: TGTGCCAGCAGTGAGACAGGGGCCGGGGAGCTGTTTTTT.

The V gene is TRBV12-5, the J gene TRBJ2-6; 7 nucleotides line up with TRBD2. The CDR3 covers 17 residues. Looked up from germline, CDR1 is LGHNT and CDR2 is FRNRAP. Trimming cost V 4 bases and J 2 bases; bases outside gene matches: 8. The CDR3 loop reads CASGSQLGGTGANVLTF. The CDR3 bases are TGTGCTAGTGGTTCCCAATTGGGGGGGACTGGGGCCAACGTCCTGACTTTC.